The rows below give T cell receptor beta chains drawn from one sample of a study of CD8 T cells in ankylosing spondylitis. TCRdb recomputed calls from the 5' RACE reads with MiXCR, one row per CDR3 protein. The sample consists of around 770,000 distinct CDR3 sequences, roughly 19% of them appearing once. Sequenced: blood, either unsorted or a sorted T cell fraction (not recorded which). Receptor source: a male donor with ankylosing spondylitis. The CDR3 runs from the conserved cysteine through the conserved F or W. Fields, in order: clone size, J gene, V gene, D gene, CDR3 protein, CDR3 DNA. The D gene is left open where the match is weak. Only part of the rows carry a size: once, few, many, or a class if the clone is expanded.

- | TRBJ2-7 | TRBV4-1 | TRBD1 | CASSLRSGTGGDYEQYF | TGCGCCAGCAGCCTCCGCTCCGGGACAGGAGGGGACTACGAGCAGTACTTC
few | TRBJ2-7 | TRBV7-2 | - | CASSFYGETYEQYF | TGTGCCAGCAGCTTTTATGGGGAAACCTACGAGCAGTACTTC
few | TRBJ2-3 | TRBV20-1 | TRBD1 | CSARAGTGYTDTQYF | TGCAGTGCTAGAGCCGGGACAGGGTACACAGATACGCAGTATTTT
few | TRBJ2-1 | TRBV5-1 | - | CASSWDPVEQFF | TGCGCCAGCAGCTGGGACCCGGTAGAGCAGTTCTTC
- | TRBJ2-7 | TRBV20-1 | - | CSAGGGGQIYEQYF | TGCAGTGCCGGAGGGGGCGGTCAGATCTACGAGCAGTACTTC
- | TRBJ1-1 | TRBV6-5 | - | CAGSYSGGRPNTEAFF | TGTGCCGGCAGTTACTCGGGGGGACGACCGAACACTGAAGCTTTCTTT
few | TRBJ1-2 | TRBV5-1 | - | CASSLDRENYGYTF | TGCGCCAGCAGCTTGGACAGGGAGAACTATGGCTACACCTTC
few | TRBJ2-5 | TRBV5-1 | TRBD2 | CASSGGPQETQYF | TGTGCCAGCTCGGGGGGACCCCAAGAGACCCAGTACTTC
- | TRBJ2-3 | TRBV15 | TRBD1 | CATSREGTVTDTQYF | TGTGCCACCAGCAGAGAAGGGACAGTGACAGATACGCAGTATTTT
few | TRBJ2-6 | TRBV6-1 | - | CASSVSSGANVLTF | TGTGCCAGCAGCGTCAGCTCTGGGGCCAACGTCCTGACTTTC
few | TRBJ2-2 | TRBV18 | - | CASSPSAGWPGELFF | TGTGCCAGCTCACCGAGCGCAGGGTGGCCCGGGGAGCTGTTTTTT
few | TRBJ1-2 | TRBV6-1 | - | CASSPEFRHGYTF | TGTGCCAGCAGCCCCGAGTTTCGGCATGGCTACACCTTC
- | TRBJ1-2 | TRBV29-1 | TRBD1 | CSDGTANGYTF | TGCAGCGACGGGACAGCAAATGGCTACACCTTC
few | TRBJ1-1 | TRBV7-8 | - | CASSLARMRTEAFF | TGTGCCAGCAGCTTAGCCAGAATGAGGACTGAAGCTTTCTTT
few | TRBJ1-1 | TRBV12-3/TRBV12-4 | - | CASSFSGLDTEAFF | TGTGCCAGCAGTTTTTCCGGGCTGGACACTGAAGCTTTCTTT
many | TRBJ1-1 | TRBV30 | - | CAWSAHPYEAFF | TGTGCCTGGAGTGCCCATCCGTATGAAGCTTTCTTT
- | TRBJ2-2 | TRBV20-1 | TRBD1 | CSAIPGQGTGELFF | TGCAGTGCCATCCCGGGACAGGGGACCGGGGAGCTGTTTTTT
- | TRBJ1-3 | TRBV4-2 | - | CASSQGLSRGNTIYF | TGTGCCAGCAGCCAAGGTTTGAGTCGAGGAAACACCATATATTTT
- | TRBJ2-7 | TRBV11-1 | TRBD1 | CASSSRPTGVVPGSYEQYF | TGTGCCAGCAGCTCCAGGCCGACAGGGGTGGTTCCAGGCTCCTACGAGCAGTACTTC
- | TRBJ2-1 | TRBV5-1 | TRBD1 | CASSPRQGGYNEQFF | TGCGCCAGCAGCCCCCGACAGGGGGGCTACAATGAGCAGTTCTTC
- | TRBJ1-4 | TRBV7-3 | TRBD1 | CASSLRGGPDEKLFF | TGTGCCAGCAGCCTCCGAGGGGGCCCCGATGAAAAACTGTTTTTT
- | TRBJ2-3 | TRBV11-2 | TRBD1 | CASSPGRGRTDTQYF | TGTGCCAGCAGCCCGGGAAGGGGGCGCACAGATACGCAGTATTTT
- | TRBJ1-1 | TRBV30 | - | CAWSGPGPEAFF | TGTGCCTGGAGTGGACCGGGCCCTGAAGCTTTCTTT
- | TRBJ1-1 | TRBV6-1 | - | CASSAGPGMNTEAFF | TGTGCCAGCAGTGCAGGACCTGGGATGAACACTGAAGCTTTCTTT
- | TRBJ1-5 | TRBV30 | - | CAWMRGGSNQPQHF | TGTGCCTGGATGAGGGGGGGTAGCAATCAGCCCCAGCATTTT
many | TRBJ2-7 | TRBV18 | - | CASSPTRNYEQYF | TGTGCCAGCTCCCCAACGCGCAACTACGAGCAGTACTTC
few | TRBJ1-1 | TRBV6-2/TRBV6-3 | - | CASTPMTGNTEAFF | TGTGCCAGCACCCCAATGACGGGGAACACTGAAGCTTTCTTT
few | TRBJ2-5 | TRBV12-3/TRBV12-4 | - | CASRSTGRGETQYF | TGTGCCAGCAGGTCGACAGGGCGGGGAGAGACCCAGTACTTC
- | TRBJ2-7 | TRBV11-2 | - | CASSLLSHYEQYF | TGTGCCAGCAGCCTCCTCTCTCACTACGAGCAGTACTTC
- | TRBJ1-3 | TRBV9 | TRBD1 | CASSAPGTVNSGNTIYF | TGTGCCAGCAGCGCCCCCGGGACAGTAAACTCTGGAAACACCATATATTTT
- | TRBJ1-1 | TRBV3-1 | - | CASSQVGGTEAFF | TGTGCCAGCAGCCAAGTGGGGGGCACTGAAGCTTTCTTT
few | TRBJ1-1 | TRBV5-1 | - | CASSSTEIINTEAFF | TGCGCCAGCAGTTCCACAGAGATAATAAACACTGAAGCTTTCTTT
few | TRBJ1-2 | TRBV28 | - | CASSRLGGNYGYTF | TGTGCCAGCAGTCGCCTTGGGGGGAACTATGGCTACACCTTC
few | TRBJ1-5 | TRBV2 | TRBD1 | CASSATGSLYSNQPQHF | TGTGCCAGCAGCGCGACAGGGTCGCTTTATAGCAATCAGCCCCAGCATTTT
many | TRBJ1-1 | TRBV29-1 | - | CSVSPWGAGTEAFF | TGCAGCGTGTCCCCGTGGGGGGCTGGCACTGAAGCTTTCTTT
- | TRBJ1-5 | TRBV4-1 | - | CASSQEGLGNQPQHF | TGCGCCAGCAGCCAGGAAGGCTTAGGCAATCAGCCCCAGCATTTT
few | TRBJ2-3 | TRBV5-5 | - | CASRARDPLTDTQYF | TGTGCCAGCAGGGCCCGGGACCCCCTCACAGATACGCAGTATTTT
few | TRBJ1-5 | TRBV10-3 | - | CAISERGGESQPQHF | TGTGCCATCAGTGAGAGGGGGGGCGAGTCTCAGCCCCAGCATTTT
few | TRBJ2-1 | TRBV7-8 | TRBD2 | CASTKGLAGAYNEQFF | TGTGCCAGCACCAAGGGACTAGCGGGAGCGTACAATGAGCAGTTCTTC
few | TRBJ2-6 | TRBV29-1 | - | CSVGSWGVHSGANVLTF | TGCAGCGTTGGTTCTTGGGGGGTCCACTCTGGGGCCAACGTCCTGACTTTC
few | TRBJ1-2 | TRBV12-3/TRBV12-4 | TRBD1 | CASSPGPTGEGGYTF | TGTGCCAGCAGTCCTGGCCCAACAGGGGAAGGCGGCTACACCTTC
- | TRBJ2-7 | TRBV3-1 | - | CASSQGPLEQYF | TGTGCCAGCAGTCAAGGCCCACTAGAGCAGTACTTC
- | TRBJ2-3 | TRBV29-1 | - | CSVERAVDTQYF | TGCAGCGTTGAACGTGCCGTAGATACGCAGTATTTT
- | TRBJ2-7 | TRBV12-3/TRBV12-4 | TRBD1 | CASSLLGQVSPEQYF | TGTGCCAGCAGTTTACTGGGACAGGTCTCTCCCGAGCAGTACTTC
- | TRBJ2-3 | TRBV9 | TRBD2 | CASSDRGVGTDTQYF | TGTGCCAGCAGCGATCGGGGGGTGGGCACAGATACGCAGTATTTT
- | TRBJ2-1 | TRBV7-9 | - | CASIRQINYNEQFF | TGTGCCAGCATAAGGCAGATTAACTACAATGAGCAGTTCTTC
- | TRBJ1-5 | TRBV12-3/TRBV12-4 | - | CARPLFGGISNQPQHF | TGTGCCCGCCCCCTATTTGGTGGTATCAGCAATCAGCCCCAGCATTTT
few | TRBJ1-2 | TRBV10-3 | - | CAISLGDFYGYTF | TGTGCCATCAGCTTGGGCGACTTCTATGGCTACACCTTC
- | TRBJ2-3 | TRBV7-7 | TRBD1 | CASSVSPTGKTSTDTQYF | TGTGCCAGCAGCGTATCACCGACAGGGAAGACGAGCACAGATACGCAGTATTTT
- | TRBJ2-3 | TRBV4-1 | - | CASSLSIGPDTQYF | TGCGCCAGCAGCCTTAGCATCGGTCCAGATACGCAGTATTTT
many | TRBJ1-1 | TRBV29-1 | - | CSVEVPRTEAFF | TGCAGCGTTGAAGTCCCGAGAACTGAAGCTTTCTTT
few | TRBJ2-1 | TRBV4-1 | - | CASSQEAVVDEQFF | TGCGCCAGCAGCCAAGAAGCCGTCGTCGATGAGCAGTTCTTC
few | TRBJ2-7 | TRBV6-2/TRBV6-3 | - | CASSYTIYEQYF | TGTGCCAGCAGTTACACGATCTACGAGCAGTACTTC